Detailed here is one T cell receptor (beta chain). Germline values: CDR1 SNHLY, CDR2 FYNNEI. V lost 6 bases and J 2 bases, leaving 13 bases between the germline ends. This CDR3 region has 14 residues. This record belongs to a study of glioma-infiltrating T cells after dendritic cell vaccination. The overall study: Between about 2002 and 2013, patients got autologous tumor lysate-pulsed dendritic cell vaccines.

Generated by immunoSEQ multiplex PCR, the TCRdb table keeps only in-frame clones and is missing some. The sample lists tens of thousands of clones, more than 65% occurring once. The clonotype originates from a human donor with glioblastoma. The sample consisted of blood, taken before dendritic cell vaccination. The chain has TRBV2 and TRBJ2-5, with a tentative D call TRBD2 (5 bases). The CDR3: CASSTPGMQETQYF. The CDR3 coding sequence is TGTGCCAGCAGCACCCCCGGGATGCAAGAGACCCAGTACTTC. Full variable domain (missing parts from reference TRBV2 and TRBJ2-5): EPEVTQTPSHQVTQMGQEVILRCVPISNHLYFYWYRQILGQKVEFLVSFYNNEISEKSEIFDDQFSVERPDGSNFTLKIRSTKLEDSAMYFCASSTPGMQETQYFGPGTRLLVL.